This T cell receptor beta chain stems from a study of T cell responses to AZD1222 COVID-19 vaccine. Sequenced by immunoSEQ multiplex PCR; TCRdb stores in-frame clones only, minus some. Among roughly 150,000 clones, about nine tenths were seen once, and the ten largest hold approximately 1.6%. As regards this clone: The antigen is unknown.

Points from the study as a whole: A mostly white British donor set with more females was recruited, and clonal diversity was possibly underestimated. Targeting of unmutated variant regions was reportedly seen in nearly half of spike-specific TCRs. CD4 TCRs associated with vaccination spanned spike, dominating at 160-218 and 743-854.

CDR1 WSHSY and CDR2 SAAADI come from the germline V gene. The CDR3 totals 15 residues. The trim removed 4 bases at V and 6 bases at J, leaving 1 base unmatched. The sequencing used peripheral blood, collected 28 days after the second AZD1222 dose. The chain employs TRBV10-2 and TRBJ2-2, with 14 bases identical to TRBD2. The sequence was obtained from an adult who received the AZD1222 COVID-19 vaccine. CDR3 nucleotide sequence: TGCGCCAGCAGTGCGACTAGCGGGGGGGCCGGGGAGCTGTTTTTT. Protein product: CASSATSGGAGELFF.